This TCR beta chain was profiled in a study of blood T cell repertoires in COVID-19. For the study at large: PBMCs, B-cell-depleted T cells, or T cells were the source of the cDNA or gDNA that made up the material.

Trimming removed 2 bases at V and 0 bases at J, with 9 bases between. CDR3 length: 15 residues. Germline loops: CDR1 SGHDN, CDR2 FVKESK. Source study methods: Cell counts per sample came from amplifying reference gene primers. Data came from immunoSEQ multiplex PCR; TCRdb stores just in-frame clones and leaves some out. V and J calls and clone size follow that table, whereas D and trimming were derived from the DNA. Of under 75,000 clones in the sample, 88% are singletons; the top ten hold around 3.5%. Specimen: peripheral blood. The chain recombines TRBV14 with TRBJ2-3; D perhaps matches TRBD1 (6 bases). The clonotype originates from a man between 50 and 59 years old with active COVID-19. CDR3 DNA: TGTGCCAGCAGCCAACCGGGACACAGCACAGATACGCAGTATTTT. Residues: CASSQPGHSTDTQYF.